Listed below are T cell receptor beta chains from one sample, sequenced in a study of blood T cell repertoires in COVID-19. Assay used: immunoSEQ multiplex PCR; TCRdb lists only in-frame clones, some missing. The sample gives approximately 200,000 clones, 85% of which show up once; 18% is in the top ten. The sequencing sample was made of PBMCs or T cells enriched from blood (not recorded which). The receptors shown here come from a man aged 35 to 55 who had recovered from COVID-19. Both conserved end residues are part of each CDR3. The order of the fields is V gene, clone size, J gene, D gene, CDR3 DNA, CDR3 protein. D genes are given only for firm matches. Not all rows give a size; the values are once, few, many and, for expanded clones, a class.

>TRBV5-1|NA|TRBJ2-1|NA
TGCGCCAGCAGCGACGGGAGCTCCTACAATGAGCAGTTCTTC
CASSDGSSYNEQFF
>TRBV9|NA|TRBJ1-3|NA
TGTGCCAGCAGCGTAGAGGACAGCAAAAACAATGTCTATTTT
CASSVEDSKNNVYF
>TRBV6-5|NA|TRBJ2-2|TRBD2
TGTGCCAGCAGAGCGGGAGAGAGAACCGGGGAGCTGTTTTTT
CASRAGERTGELFF
>TRBV6-5|NA|TRBJ1-2|NA
TGTGCCAGCAGCGGTACCCAGGTTTACAACTATGGCTACACCTTC
CASSGTQVYNYGYTF
>TRBV19|NA|TRBJ2-2|TRBD2
TGTGCCAGTTTGGGACTAGCGTTCGGGGAGCTGTTTTTT
CASLGLAFGELFF
>TRBV9|NA|TRBJ1-5|NA
TGTGCCAGCAGCGCAGCGCAGGGGACTAGCAATCAGCCCCAGCATTTT
CASSAAQGTSNQPQHF
>TRBV6-6|NA|TRBJ2-1|TRBD2
TGTGCCAGCAGTTACCGCGGGAGGGCCGGCAATGAGCAGTTCTTC
CASSYRGRAGNEQFF
>TRBV6-2/TRBV6-3|NA|TRBJ2-7|NA
TGTGCCAGCAGTTACCCCGGGGGGCGATACGAGCAGTACTTC
CASSYPGGRYEQYF
>TRBV28|NA|TRBJ2-7|NA
TGTGCCAGCAAGGACAGAGCCTACGAGCAGTACTTC
CASKDRAYEQYF
>TRBV6-5|NA|TRBJ2-7|NA
TGTGCCAGCAGTTCCGGGAGATCGGAGTACTTC
CASSSGRSEYF
>TRBV2|NA|TRBJ2-1|NA
TGTGCCAGCACAAGGGGTCTGAATGGTGAGCAGTTCTTC
CASTRGLNGEQFF
>TRBV12-3/TRBV12-4|NA|TRBJ2-7|NA
TGTGCCAGCAGTTTCCGCGGGACCTACGAGCAGTACTTC
CASSFRGTYEQYF
>TRBV24-1|NA|TRBJ2-7|TRBD2
TGTGCCACCAGTGATTCCAGGGCAGGGAGGGGCGGAGAGCAGTACTTC
CATSDSRAGRGGEQYF
>TRBV9|NA|TRBJ2-3|TRBD2
TGTGCCAGCAGCGTAGGCGGGAGTAAGTCAGATACGCAGTATTTT
CASSVGGSKSDTQYF
>TRBV15|NA|TRBJ1-2|TRBD1
TGTGCCACCAGCAGATCTAACCGGGACAGGCTCTATGGCTACACCTTC
CATSRSNRDRLYGYTF
>TRBV11-3|NA|TRBJ2-7|NA
TGTGCCAGCAGCGATCGCGAGCGGAGATACGAGCAGTACTTC
CASSDRERRYEQYF
>TRBV3-1/TRBV3-2|once|TRBJ1-2|TRBD1
TGTGCCAGCAGCCAAGGGACAGGGGCGAGCTATGGCTACACCTTC
CASSQGTGASYGYTF
>TRBV15|NA|TRBJ2-3|NA
TGTGCCACCAGCAGAGGGGAGCTAGAGACAGATACGCAGTATTTT
CATSRGELETDTQYF
>TRBV24-1|NA|TRBJ2-7|NA
TGTGCCACCAGTGATATGGAGGGCTACGAGCAGTACTTC
CATSDMEGYEQYF
>TRBV7-9|NA|TRBJ2-2|NA
TGTGCCAGCAGCCTCCCCCGAGGTGGCGGGGAGCTGTTTTTT
CASSLPRGGGELFF
>TRBV28|few|TRBJ1-3|NA
TGTGCCAGCAGTTACGCCACCAGGGGTGGAAACACCATATATTTT
CASSYATRGGNTIYF
>TRBV6-5|NA|TRBJ2-7|TRBD2
TGTGCCAGCAGCCGGACTAGCGGGTACTCCTACGAGCAGTACTTC
CASSRTSGYSYEQYF
>TRBV5-4|NA|TRBJ2-2|NA
TGTGCCAGCAGCCCTAACTTCCGCACCGGGGAGCTGTTTTTT
CASSPNFRTGELFF
>TRBV7-2|NA|TRBJ2-7|NA
TGTGCCAGCAGCTTTCCAGGAAACTACGAGCAGTACTTC
CASSFPGNYEQYF
>TRBV2|NA|TRBJ2-7|NA
TGTGCCAGCAGGGCAGACAACTACGAGCAGTACTTC
CASRADNYEQYF
>TRBV5-4|NA|TRBJ2-2|NA
TGTGCCAGCAGCTCACCTACGACAGGCAACACCGGGGAGCTGTTTTTT
CASSSPTTGNTGELFF
>TRBV28|NA|TRBJ2-4|NA
TGTGCCAGCAGCCAGGGGGGAGCCAAAAACATTCAGTACTTC
CASSQGGAKNIQYF
>TRBV18|NA|TRBJ2-5|NA
TGTGCCAGCTCACCAAGTGGTAACCGGGGGGAGACCCAGTACTTC
CASSPSGNRGETQYF
>TRBV5-5|NA|TRBJ2-1|NA
TGTGCCAGCAGCTTGGGGTCTCTGGCGGTCAATGAGCAGTTCTTC
CASSLGSLAVNEQFF
>TRBV18|NA|TRBJ1-2|NA
TGTGCCAGCTCATCCGGGACATCATCTAACTATGGCTACACCTTC
CASSSGTSSNYGYTF
>TRBV4-1|NA|TRBJ2-1|NA
TGCGCCAGCAGCCAAGATAGCCGTGGAGTATACAATGAGCAGTTCTTC
CASSQDSRGVYNEQFF
>TRBV10-3|NA|TRBJ1-1|TRBD1
TGTGCCATCAGTGCGGGACAGCCGAACACTGAAGCTTTCTTT
CAISAGQPNTEAFF
>TRBV5-6|few|TRBJ2-7|TRBD1
TGTGCCAGCAGCCGTGACAGGGCCCACGAGCAGTACTTC
CASSRDRAHEQYF
>TRBV21-1|NA|TRBJ1-5|NA
TGTGCCAGCAGCACAGTCAGGGGGCCCTGGGGTGCGTGTATTCAGCCCCAGCATTTT
CASSTVRGPWGACIQPQHF
>TRBV6-5|once|TRBJ2-7|TRBD1
TGTGCCAGCAGGAGGACAGGTTCCTACGAGCAGTACTTC
CASRRTGSYEQYF
>TRBV5-1|NA|TRBJ1-1|TRBD1
TGCGCCAGCAGCCCGCGACAGGGTAACTCTGAAGCTTTCTTT
CASSPRQGNSEAFF
>TRBV30|NA|TRBJ1-4|NA
TGTGCCTGGAGTCGGGGTTCGGGTGAAAAACTGTTTTTT
CAWSRGSGEKLFF
>TRBV9|NA|TRBJ1-6|TRBD1
TGTGCCAGCAGCGCCGGGACAGGGTATAATTCACCCCTCCACTTT
CASSAGTGYNSPLHF
>TRBV5-4|NA|TRBJ2-1|TRBD2
TGTGCCAGCAGCTCCCGGACTAGCGTGGGGGGGGAGCAGTTCTTC
CASSSRTSVGGEQFF
>TRBV10-3|NA|TRBJ2-3|TRBD2
TGTGCCATCAGTGAGAAGGCGGGAGTTGGAGATACGCAGTATTTT
CAISEKAGVGDTQYF
>TRBV14|NA|TRBJ2-1|TRBD2
TGTGCCAGCAGCCTTTTATCGAGCGGGGGTGGGAATGAGCAGTTCTTC
CASSLLSSGGGNEQFF
>TRBV7-6|NA|TRBJ1-3|NA
TGTGCCAGCAGCCCCGGACAGTCGTCTGGAAACACCATATATTTT
CASSPGQSSGNTIYF